The 27 T cell receptor beta chains listed next were all sequenced from one sample in a study of cytomegalovirus exposure and HLA in healthy donors. With 60 Vbeta and 13 Jbeta primers, the PCR was carried out. This table comes from immunoSEQ multiplex PCR, and its TCRdb copy is limited to in-frame clones, with some not included. The repertoire includes some 150,000 clones, roughly 77% of them detected once, and around 3.6% sits in the top ten. Sequencing input: PBMCs. The receptors shown here come from a male donor in good health and CMV-seronegative.

The chain joins TRBV6-4 to TRBJ2-3; D might be TRBD2 (5 bases). Trimming cost V 3 bases and J 0 bases, with 25 bases left between them. This CDR3 region has 20 residues. Germline V CDR1 and CDR2: MRHNA, SNTAGT. Written as DNA, the CDR3 is TGTGCCAGCAGTGATCGGATTGGACTGGGTATTACCAGAAGCACAGATACGCAGTATTTT. Its translation: CASSDRIGLGITRSTDTQYF.

This chain joins TRBV6-5 and TRBJ1-1, with D possibly being TRBD1 (5 bases). CDR1 and CDR2 (germline): MNHEY, SVGAGI. The V end lost 2 bases, the J end lost 5 bases, and 12 bases lay between the germline ends. The CDR3 consists of 14 residues. The DNA of the CDR3 is TGTGCCAGCAGTTACAACAGGCATACAACTGAAGCTTTCTTT. Protein product: CASSYNRHTTEAFF.

The chain employs TRBV5-4 and TRBJ2-3; a weak D match, TRBD1 (5 bases). The V gene lost 0 bases and the J gene lost 3 bases, with 11 bases spanning the gap. Germline CDR1 and CDR2: SGHNT and YYREEE (reference sequence). CDR3 size: 15 residues. The CDR3 coding sequence is TGTGCCAGCAGCTTGGACAGGACCCAGACAGATACGCAGTATTTT. It yields the protein CASSLDRTQTDTQYF.

The J gene is TRBJ2-7, the V gene TRBV7-9; 11 nucleotides line up with TRBD1. The V gene end was trimmed by 5 bases and the J gene end by 6 bases; junction bases not matched to a gene: 6. This CDR3 is built from 14 residues. Germline-derived CDR1 and CDR2 are SEHNR and FQNEAQ (reference sequence). CDR3 in amino acids: CASSAPGQGGEQYF. In DNA form, the CDR3 reads TGTGCCAGCAGCGCTCCGGGACAGGGGGGCGAGCAGTACTTC.

The chain couples TRBV6-5 to TRBJ1-5; no clear D. Germline CDR1 and CDR2: MNHEY and SVGAGI. Trimming shortened V by 6 bases and J by 3 bases, and 9 bases separated the two germline ends. The CDR3 totals 13 residues. The CDR3 loop is CASRSGINQPQHF. The CDR3 DNA follows: TGTGCCAGCAGATCAGGTATCAATCAGCCCCAGCATTTT.

The genes are TRBV30 and TRBJ1-1; TRBD1 might be the D (6 bases). The CDR3 length is 15 residues. CDR1 is GTSNPN, CDR2 SVGIG, per germline (reference sequence). V was pared by 2 bases and J by 5 bases, with 18 bases between. This CDR3 is CAWSPPLYRATEAFF. CDR3 bases: TGTGCCTGGAGTCCGCCCCTGTACAGGGCGACTGAAGCTTTCTTT.

The V call is TRBV5-6, the J call TRBJ1-2; TRBD1 matches 8 bases. With V trimmed by 1 base and J by 8 bases, 16 bases remained unmatched. CDR1 is SGHDT and CDR2 is YYEEEE in the germline V gene. The CDR3 has 17 amino acids. The CDR3 loop is CASSLTSYLDRDKGYTF. As DNA, the CDR3 is TGTGCCAGCAGCTTGACCTCCTACCTGGACAGGGACAAGGGCTACACCTTC.

This chain links TRBV6-1 with TRBJ2-5; a weak D match, TRBD1 (7 bases). CDR1 is MNHNS and CDR2 is SASEGT in the germline V gene. The ends were cut back, 2 bases at V and 6 bases at J, with 19 bases in the middle. This CDR3 contains 16 residues. The CDR3 nucleotides are TGTGCCAGCAGTGAACCACAGGGGAGGACCTCTAAGACCCAGTACTTC. This translates into CASSEPQGRTSKTQYF.

J is TRBJ1-2 and V is TRBV18; TRBD1 matches 9 bases. J gave up 4 bases and V 4 bases, and 7 bases lay outside the gene matches. The CDR3 contains 15 residues. Germline loops: CDR1 KGHSH, CDR2 LQKENI. The CDR3 bases are TGTGCCAGCTCACGGGGACAGGGATCCATCTATGGCTACACCTTC. Protein: CASSRGQGSIYGYTF.

The chain couples TRBV10-3 to TRBJ2-7; 10 bases are a match to TRBD2. Germline loops: CDR1 ENHRY, CDR2 SYGVKD. The trim removed 7 bases at V and 4 bases at J, leaving 10 bases unmatched. The CDR3 is 15 residues long. CDR3 protein: CAIKEREGQPYEQYF. In nucleotides, the CDR3 is TGTGCCATCAAGGAGCGGGAGGGCCAGCCTTACGAGCAGTACTTC.

The chain employs TRBV4-2 and TRBJ1-4; 8 nucleotides agree with TRBD1. Trimming cost V 3 bases and J 3 bases; bases outside gene matches: 3. Germline loops: CDR1 LGHNA, CDR2 YNFKEQ. This CDR3 spans 15 amino acids. The CDR3 nucleotides are TGTGCCAGCAGCCACCCGGACAGGGCTAATGAAAAACTGTTTTTT. It encodes CASSHPDRANEKLFF.

The gene calls are TRBV4-1 and TRBJ1-5; no definite D call. The V gene's germline CDR1 is MGHRA and CDR2 YSYEKL. The CDR3 covers 15 residues. The ends were cut back, 0 bases at V and 7 bases at J, with 13 bases in the middle. CDR3 region: CASSQDPEGYQPQHF. The CDR3 DNA reads as TGCGCCAGCAGCCAAGATCCGGAGGGTTACCAGCCCCAGCATTTT.

This rearrangement joins TRBV9 to TRBJ2-7; 10 bases are a match to TRBD1. This CDR3 spans 15 amino acids. The J segment lost 1 base and the V segment lost 3 bases, leaving 4 bases of the junction unmatched. The germline CDR1 and CDR2 sequences are SGDLS and YYNGEE. DNA for the CDR3: TGTGCCAGCAGCGGCCGGGACAGGGGTTCCTACGAGCAGTACTTC. This encodes CASSGRDRGSYEQYF.

The chain links TRBV7-9 to TRBJ2-3, with D uncertain. The CDR3 is 15 residues long. The V gene lost 9 bases and the J gene lost 0 bases, with 16 bases spanning the gap. Germline values: CDR1 SEHNR, CDR2 FQNEAQ (reference sequence). CDR3 loop: CASLERQPSTDTQYF. CDR3 in DNA: TGTGCCAGTCTGGAGAGGCAGCCCAGCACAGATACGCAGTATTTT.

This chain joins TRBV2 and TRBJ2-2, with 9 positions matching TRBD1. The CDR3 is made up of 15 amino acids. Trimming took 6 bases from V and 3 from J; bases not matched to a gene: 5. Looked up from germline, CDR1 is SNHLY and CDR2 is FYNNEI. This CDR3 reads CASRQGALDTGELFF. The CDR3 nucleotides read TGTGCCAGCAGACAGGGGGCGTTGGACACCGGGGAGCTGTTTTTT. Together with reference TRBV2 and TRBJ2-2, the CDR3 gives the full variable domain: EPEVTQTPSHQVTQMGQEVILRCVPISNHLYFYWYRQILGQKVEFLVSFYNNEISEKSEIFDDQFSVERPDGSNFTLKIRSTKLEDSAMYFCASRQGALDTGELFFGEGSRLTVL.

The V call is TRBV11-2, the J call TRBJ2-1; no definite D call. This CDR3 is 11 amino acids long. V dropped 5 bases and J dropped 12 bases, with 11 bases sitting between them. CDR1 and CDR2 (germline): SGHAT, FQNNGV. CDR3 sequence reads: CASSPSLVQFF. CDR3 sequence (DNA): TGTGCCAGCAGCCCGAGCCTCGTGCAGTTCTTC.

The genes are TRBV19 and TRBJ1-2, with D uncertain. The CDR3 extends over 12 amino acids. Germline V CDR1 and CDR2: LNHDA, SQIVND (reference sequence). The V and J ends lost 4 bases and 0 bases respectively, with 3 bases between them. The CDR3 loop reads CASSTTNYGYTF. Written as DNA, the CDR3 is TGTGCCAGTAGTACAACTAACTATGGCTACACCTTC.

The chain uses TRBV18 and TRBJ1-2, with 9 bases fitting TRBD1. CDR3 size: 15 residues. Per the germline V gene, CDR1 is KGHSH and CDR2 is LQKENI. Trimming took 6 bases from V and 4 from J; bases not matched to a gene: 9. CDR3 in DNA: TGTGCCAGCTCTCCGGGACAGGGTTTTGGCTATGGCTACACCTTC. Amino acids: CASSPGQGFGYGYTF. Full variable domain (missing parts from reference TRBV18 and TRBJ1-2): NAGVMQNPRHLVRRRGQEARLRCSPMKGHSHVYWYRQLPEEGLKFMVYLQKENIIDESGMPKERFSAEFPKEGPSILRIQQVVRGDSAAYFCASSPGQGFGYGYTFGSGTRLTVV.

The chain has TRBV30 and TRBJ2-7; TRBD2 aligns across 13 bases. Germline CDR1 reads GTSNPN; CDR2 reads SVGIG (reference sequence). This CDR3 comprises 14 residues. J lost 4 bases, V lost 4 bases, and 4 bases had no gene match. CDR3 coding DNA: TGTGCCTGGAAGGCGGGACTAGCGGGATACGAGCAGTACTTC. Its translation is CAWKAGLAGYEQYF.

V usage is TRBV4-3 and J usage is TRBJ1-1, with TRBD1 as a possible D gene (5 bases). The CDR3 is made up of 18 amino acids. V gave up 0 bases and J gave up 5 bases, with 22 bases separating them. Germline loops: CDR1 LGHNA, CDR2 YSLEER. CDR3 nucleotide sequence: TGCGCCAGCAGCCAAGAATCGGGGGACGCCTCTTGGGGGACTGAAGCTTTCTTT. Residues: CASSQESGDASWGTEAFF.

In this sample, this clone turned up a few times. The rearrangement joins TRBV7-9 to TRBJ2-1, with 8 bases aligning to TRBD2. The CDR3 has 14 residues. The V segment lost 3 bases and the J segment 5 bases; nucleotides outside the gene matches: 3. In germline, CDR1 is SEHNR, CDR2 FQNEAQ (reference sequence). CDR3 bases: TGTGCCAGCAGCTTCACACTAGCGGACAATGAGCAGTTCTTC. Protein: CASSFTLADNEQFF. Supplemented by reference TRBV7-9 and TRBJ2-1, the full variable domain reads DTGVSQNPRHKITKRGQNVTFRCDPISEHNRLYWYRQTLGQGPEFLTYFQNEAQLEKSRLLSDRFSAERPKGSFSTLEIQRTEQGDSAMYLCASSFTLADNEQFFGPGTRLTVL.

This chain links TRBV19 with TRBJ2-7; 15 bases are shared with TRBD2. Germline CDR1 is LNHDA and CDR2 is SQIVND (reference sequence). The CDR3 runs to 15 residues. V shed 3 bases, J shed 4 bases, and the junction held 1 base outside the gene matches. DNA of the CDR3: TGTGCCAGTAGTATGGGACTAGCGGGGGGTTACGAGCAGTACTTC. Its protein is CASSMGLAGGYEQYF.

The rearrangement uses TRBV19 and TRBJ1-1, with 7 bases identical to TRBD1. The CDR3 has 15 amino acids. J lost 6 bases, V lost 3 bases, and 10 bases had no gene match. Germline values: CDR1 LNHDA, CDR2 SQIVND (reference sequence). CDR3 sequence (DNA): TGTGCCAGTAGTATTCGCACCGGGACAGCGTCTGAAGCTTTCTTT. It translates to CASSIRTGTASEAFF. Based on the CDR3 plus reference TRBV19 and TRBJ1-1, the full variable domain is DGGITQSPKYLFRKEGQNVTLSCEQNLNHDAMYWYRQDPGQGLRLIYYSQIVNDFQKGDIAEGYSVSREKKESFPLTVTSAQKNPTAFYLCASSIRTGTASEAFFGQGTRLTVV.

This clone was seen a single time. This rearrangement joins TRBV7-9 to TRBJ1-2; 7 bases agree with TRBD1. Germline CDR1 reads SEHNR; CDR2 reads FQNEAQ (reference sequence). With 3 bases clipped from V and 5 bases from J, the junction kept 12 bases outside the gene matches. The CDR3 totals 16 residues. CDR3 region: CASSLRQGGNSYGYTF. The CDR3 nucleotides read TGTGCCAGCAGCTTGCGACAGGGTGGTAACTCTTATGGCTACACCTTC.

The rearrangement joins TRBV5-6 to TRBJ2-7, with TRBD1 identical over 9 bases. V was pared by 5 bases and J by 5 bases, with 11 bases of the junction left unmatched. This CDR3 comprises 15 residues. The germline V gene has CDR1 SGHDT and CDR2 YYEEEE. The CDR3 sequence is CASRTTPGTGNEQYF. The DNA of the CDR3 is TGTGCCAGCAGGACGACCCCCGGGACAGGGAACGAGCAGTACTTC.

This clone was detected only a few times. The rearrangement uses TRBV5-1 and TRBJ1-5, with D perhaps matching TRBD1 (6 bases). V shed 0 bases and J shed 1 base, with 14 bases lying between them. This CDR3 comprises 17 residues. Germline V gene data show CDR1 as SGHRS and CDR2 as YFSETQ. The CDR3 region is CASSLDHRGNSNQPQHF. CDR3 coding DNA: TGCGCCAGCAGCTTGGATCATAGGGGGAACAGCAATCAGCCCCAGCATTTT.

Only one count was recorded for this clone. The chain's CDR3 is CASSLTTGRNYGYTF. CDR3 nucleotide sequence: TGTGCCAGCTCACTTACGACAGGGCGAAACTATGGCTACACCTTC. This chain joins TRBV18 and TRBJ1-2; TRBD1 matches at 7 bases. CDR3 length: 15 amino acids. The trim removed 4 bases at V and 2 bases at J, leaving 7 bases unmatched. Per the germline V gene, CDR1 is KGHSH and CDR2 is LQKENI.